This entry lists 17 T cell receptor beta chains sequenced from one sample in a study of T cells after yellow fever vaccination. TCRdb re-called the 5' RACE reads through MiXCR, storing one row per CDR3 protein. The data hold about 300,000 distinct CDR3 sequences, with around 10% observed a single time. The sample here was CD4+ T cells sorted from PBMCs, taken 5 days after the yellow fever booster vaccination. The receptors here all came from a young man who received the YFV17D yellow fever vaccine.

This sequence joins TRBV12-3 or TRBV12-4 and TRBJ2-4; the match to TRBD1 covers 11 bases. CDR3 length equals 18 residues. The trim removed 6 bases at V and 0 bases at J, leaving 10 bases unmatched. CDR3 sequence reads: CASSKGQGGVLAKNIQYF. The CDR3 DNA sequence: TGTGCCAGCAGCAAGGGACAGGGGGGAGTTTTAGCCAAAAACATTCAGTACTTC.

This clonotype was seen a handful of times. CDR3 sequence: CASSHTYNEQFF. CDR3 DNA: TGCGCCAGCAGTCACACCTACAATGAGCAGTTCTTC. The V gene is TRBV23-1, the J gene TRBJ2-1; D remains ambiguous. TRBV23-1 is known as an ORF, though its function is uncertain. The CDR3 is 12 residues long. V was trimmed by 3 bases and J by 2 bases, leaving 2 bases between them.

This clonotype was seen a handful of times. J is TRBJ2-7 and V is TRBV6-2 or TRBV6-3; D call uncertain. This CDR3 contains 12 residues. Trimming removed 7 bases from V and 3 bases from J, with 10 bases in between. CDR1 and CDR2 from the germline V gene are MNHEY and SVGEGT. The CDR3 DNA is TGTGCCAGCAAGAGTGGCAGCTACGAGCAGTACGTC. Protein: CASKSGSYEQYV.

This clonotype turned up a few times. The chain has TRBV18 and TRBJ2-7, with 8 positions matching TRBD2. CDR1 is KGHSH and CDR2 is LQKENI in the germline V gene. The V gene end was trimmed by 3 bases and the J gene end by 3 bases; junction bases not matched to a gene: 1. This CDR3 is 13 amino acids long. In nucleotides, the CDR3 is TGTGCCAGCTCACCCGGGGGGGGCTACGAGCAGTACTTC. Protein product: CASSPGGGYEQYF.

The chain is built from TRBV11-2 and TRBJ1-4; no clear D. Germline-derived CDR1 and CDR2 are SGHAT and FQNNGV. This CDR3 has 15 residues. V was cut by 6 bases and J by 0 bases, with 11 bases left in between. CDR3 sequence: CASSTSGTTNEKLFF. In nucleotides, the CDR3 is TGTGCCAGCAGTACTTCCGGGACAACTAATGAAAAACTGTTTTTT.

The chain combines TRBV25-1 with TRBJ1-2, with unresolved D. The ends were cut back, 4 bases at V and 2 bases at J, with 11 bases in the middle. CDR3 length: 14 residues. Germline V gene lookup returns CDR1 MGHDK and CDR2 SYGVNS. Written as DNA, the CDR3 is TGTGCCAGCAGTGTTACGGCAGCGAACTATGGCTACACCTTC. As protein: CASSVTAANYGYTF.

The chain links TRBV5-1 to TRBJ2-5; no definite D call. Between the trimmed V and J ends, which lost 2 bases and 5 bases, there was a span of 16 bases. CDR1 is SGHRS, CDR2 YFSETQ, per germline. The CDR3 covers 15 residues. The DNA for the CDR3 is TGCGCCAGCAGCTTACCCGGATCTCTCGCGGAGACCCAGTACTTC. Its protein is CASSLPGSLAETQYF.

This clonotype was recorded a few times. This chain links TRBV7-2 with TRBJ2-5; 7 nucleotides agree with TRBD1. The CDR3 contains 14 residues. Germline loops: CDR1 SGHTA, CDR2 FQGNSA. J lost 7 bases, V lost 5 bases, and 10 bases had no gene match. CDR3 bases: TGTGCCAGCAGCACCGGGACAGCAGTAGGGACCCAGTACTTC. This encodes CASSTGTAVGTQYF.

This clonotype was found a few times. This CDR3 reads CSVGAFGTGLRETQYF. The CDR3 DNA sequence: TGCAGCGTTGGAGCGTTCGGGACAGGGCTACGAGAGACCCAGTACTTC. This chain joins TRBV29-1 and TRBJ2-5; TRBD1 matches at 9 bases. V shed 4 bases and J 4 bases; nucleotides not matched to a gene: 13. The CDR3 runs 16 residues. Germline-derived CDR1 and CDR2 are SQVTM and ANQGSEA.

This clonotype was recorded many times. The DNA of the CDR3 is TGTGCCAGCACCGGGGGGGGGAGCACAGATACGCAGTATTTT. It yields the protein CASTGGGSTDTQYF. The chain employs TRBV10-3 and TRBJ2-3, with 8 bases fitting TRBD2. V dropped 10 bases and J dropped 0; count of bases not matched to a gene: 6. Germline V gene sequence: CDR1 ENHRY, CDR2 SYGVKD. The CDR3 sequence is 14 residues long.

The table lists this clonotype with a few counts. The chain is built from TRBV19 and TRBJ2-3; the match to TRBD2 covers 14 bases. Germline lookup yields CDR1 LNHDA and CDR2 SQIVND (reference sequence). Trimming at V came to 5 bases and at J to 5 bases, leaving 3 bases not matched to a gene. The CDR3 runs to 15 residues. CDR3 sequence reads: CASSEGLAGEDTQYF. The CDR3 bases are TGTGCCAGTAGTGAGGGACTAGCGGGGGAAGATACGCAGTATTTT.

This chain's CDR3 is CAWSVGGRRDIQYF. The CDR3 DNA reads as TGTGCCTGGAGTGTCGGAGGGCGCCGGGACATTCAGTACTTC. The chain employs TRBV30 and TRBJ2-4; possible D gene TRBD2, 6 bases. V lost 0 bases, J lost 8 bases, and 14 bases lay in between. Per germline, CDR1 GTSNPN and CDR2 SVGIG (reference sequence). The CDR3 is made up of 14 amino acids.

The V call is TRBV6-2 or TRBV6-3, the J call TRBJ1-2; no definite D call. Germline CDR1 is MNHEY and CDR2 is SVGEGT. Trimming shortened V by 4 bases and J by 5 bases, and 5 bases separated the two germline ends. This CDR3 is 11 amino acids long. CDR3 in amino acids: CASSSRYGYTF. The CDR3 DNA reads TGTGCCAGCAGTTCCCGGTATGGCTACACCTTC.

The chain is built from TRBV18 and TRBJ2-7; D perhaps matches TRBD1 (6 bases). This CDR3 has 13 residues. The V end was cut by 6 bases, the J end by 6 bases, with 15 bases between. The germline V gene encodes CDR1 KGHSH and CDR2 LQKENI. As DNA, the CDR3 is TGTGCCAGCTCGCAGGACAGCCTTGCCGAGCAGTACGTC. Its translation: CASSQDSLAEQYV.

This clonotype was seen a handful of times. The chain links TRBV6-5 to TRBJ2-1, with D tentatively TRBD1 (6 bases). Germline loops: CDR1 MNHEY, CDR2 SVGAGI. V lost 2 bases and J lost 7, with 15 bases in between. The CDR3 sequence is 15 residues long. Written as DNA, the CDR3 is TGTGCCAGCAGTTACGGGGGCCAGTCCCGGAATGAGCAGTTCTTC. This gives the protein CASSYGGQSRNEQFF.

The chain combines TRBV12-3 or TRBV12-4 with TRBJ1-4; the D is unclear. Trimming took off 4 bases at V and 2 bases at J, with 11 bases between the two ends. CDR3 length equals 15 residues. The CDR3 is CASSSRERTNEKLFF. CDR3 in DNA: TGTGCCAGCAGTTCCAGAGAGAGGACTAATGAAAAACTGTTTTTT.

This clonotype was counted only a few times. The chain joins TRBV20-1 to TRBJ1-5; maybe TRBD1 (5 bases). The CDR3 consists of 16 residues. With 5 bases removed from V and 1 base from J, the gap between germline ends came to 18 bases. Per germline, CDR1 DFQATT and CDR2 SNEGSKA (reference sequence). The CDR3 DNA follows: TGCAGTGCTGCCAGTGCGGGGGAGACGAGCAATCAGCCCCAGCATTTT. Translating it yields CSAASAGETSNQPQHF.